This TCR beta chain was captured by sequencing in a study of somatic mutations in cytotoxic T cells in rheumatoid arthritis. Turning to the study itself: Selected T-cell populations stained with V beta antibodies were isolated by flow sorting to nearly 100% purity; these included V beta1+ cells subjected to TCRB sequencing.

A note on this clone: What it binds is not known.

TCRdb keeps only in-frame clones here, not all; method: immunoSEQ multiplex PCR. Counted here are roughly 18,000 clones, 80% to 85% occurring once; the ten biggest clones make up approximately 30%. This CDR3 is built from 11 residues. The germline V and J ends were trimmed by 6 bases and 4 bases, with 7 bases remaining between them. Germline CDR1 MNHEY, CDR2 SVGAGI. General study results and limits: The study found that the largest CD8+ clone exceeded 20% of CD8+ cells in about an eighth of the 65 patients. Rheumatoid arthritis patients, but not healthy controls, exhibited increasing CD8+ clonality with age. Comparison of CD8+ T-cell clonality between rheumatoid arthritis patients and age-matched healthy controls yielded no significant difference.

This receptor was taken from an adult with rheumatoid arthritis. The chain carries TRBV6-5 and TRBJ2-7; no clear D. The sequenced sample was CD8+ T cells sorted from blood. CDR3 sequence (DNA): TGTGCCAGCAGAACACCTTACGAGCAGTACTTC. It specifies CASRTPYEQYF.